These 5 T cell receptor beta chains came from one sample sequenced in a study of blood T cell repertoires in COVID-19. Only in-frame clones appear in the TCRdb table, and some are missing; sequencing was by immunoSEQ multiplex PCR. The repertoire includes around 140,000 clones, about 90% of them detected once, and about 1.7% sits in the top ten. Specimen: peripheral blood. The receptors come from a woman aged 50 to 60 with acute or convalescent COVID-19.

J is TRBJ2-1 and V is TRBV24-1; D uncertain. V lost 4 bases and J 0 bases, leaving 6 bases between the germline ends. The V gene's germline CDR1 is KGHDR and CDR2 SFDVKD. The CDR3 is 14 amino acids. The CDR3 DNA reads TGTGCCACCAGTGAGAGGATCTCCTACAATGAGCAGTTCTTC. This encodes CATSERISYNEQFF.

CDR3 sequence: CASSFGTSGTFEQYF. CDR3 nucleotides: TGTGCCAGCAGTTTTGGGACTAGCGGCACCTTCGAGCAGTACTTC. The chain is built from TRBV27 and TRBJ2-7; 11 nucleotides align to TRBD2. This CDR3 has 15 amino acids. Trimming cost V 3 bases and J 6 bases; bases outside gene matches: 7. CDR1 is MNHEY, CDR2 SMNVEV, per germline (reference sequence).

The chain couples TRBV29-1 to TRBJ2-1, with 13 bases identical to TRBD2. After removal of 4 bases from V and 8 bases from J, the junction contained 14 bases not matched to a gene. The CDR3 is 17 amino acids. The germline V gene encodes CDR1 SQVTM and CDR2 ANQGSEA. The CDR3 spells CSVGGAGTSGRAYEQFF. CDR3 bases: TGCAGCGTTGGAGGAGCAGGCACTAGCGGGAGGGCTTATGAGCAGTTCTTC.

The chain links TRBV27 to TRBJ2-2; D not resolved. Trimming took 6 bases from V and 7 from J, leaving 15 bases between them. Germline V gene sequence: CDR1 MNHEY, CDR2 SMNVEV (reference sequence). The CDR3 contains 14 residues. The CDR3 region is CASRLPTPNGELFF. The CDR3 nucleotides read TGTGCCAGCAGACTCCCAACCCCCAACGGGGAGCTGTTTTTT.

This rearrangement joins TRBV15 to TRBJ1-1; 7 nucleotides line up with TRBD1. Per the germline V gene, CDR1 is LNHNV and CDR2 is YYDKDF (reference sequence). V dropped 0 bases and J dropped 11; count of bases not matched to a gene: 3. The CDR3 length is 12 residues. CDR3 bases: TGTGCCACCAGCAGAGAGGGACAGTTGGCTTTCTTT. Protein sequence: CATSREGQLAFF.